These 7 T cell receptor beta chains originate from one sample sequenced in a study of chemoradiotherapy in HPV16-positive cancers. Repertoires were generated with immunoSEQ multiplex PCR, while TCRdb's copy carries only in-frame clones and drops some. Counted here are some 27,000 clones, 85% to 95% occurring once; the ten biggest clones make up around a fifth. Sample: blood, taken from a patient who underwent chemoradiotherapy. The receptors come from a human donor with HPV-associated anogenital cancer.

The chain combines TRBV10-3 with TRBJ1-2; perhaps TRBD1 as D (5 bases). The CDR3 sequence is 13 residues long. V lost 3 bases to trimming and J lost 2 bases, with 7 bases between them. Germline loops: CDR1 ENHRY, CDR2 SYGVKD. This chain's CDR3 is CAISDRGNYGYTF. The CDR3, as DNA: TGTGCCATCAGTGATCGGGGCAACTATGGCTACACCTTC.

V gene TRBV5-4 combines with J gene TRBJ2-5; 14 nucleotides agree with TRBD2. This CDR3 is 16 amino acids long. Looked up from germline, CDR1 is SGHNT and CDR2 is YYREEE (reference sequence). The trim removed 4 bases at V and 3 bases at J, leaving 5 bases unmatched. CDR3 nucleotides: TGTGCCAGCAGCCGACTAGCGGGAGGGCCTGAAGAGACCCAGTACTTC. Encoded protein: CASSRLAGGPEETQYF.

This chain links TRBV5-1 with TRBJ2-7, with D perhaps matching TRBD1 (5 bases). The CDR3 is 14 amino acids. Trimming removed 1 base from V and 1 base from J, with 9 bases in between. Germline values: CDR1 SGHRS, CDR2 YFSETQ. DNA for the CDR3: TGCGCCAGCAGCTTGTTAGGGGAATCCTACGAGCAGTACTTC. It translates to CASSLLGESYEQYF.

The chain carries TRBV30 and TRBJ2-5; D unresolved. Looked up from germline, CDR1 is GTSNPN and CDR2 is SVGIG (reference sequence). V lost 8 bases and J lost 6, with 16 bases in between. This CDR3 region has 12 residues. This CDR3 is CAATLSAKTQYF. In DNA, the CDR3 is TGTGCCGCAACCCTCTCAGCAAAGACCCAGTACTTC.

The V call is TRBV11-3, the J call TRBJ2-7; possible D gene TRBD2, 5 bases. V lost 5 bases, J lost 2 bases, and 10 bases lay in between. The V gene's germline CDR1 is SGHNT and CDR2 YENEEA. CDR3 length equals 13 residues. This CDR3 is CASSRTRAYEQYF. The DNA of the CDR3 is TGTGCCAGCAGCCGGACTCGCGCCTACGAGCAGTACTTC. Based on the CDR3 plus reference TRBV11-3 and TRBJ2-7, the full variable domain is EAGVVQSPRYKIIEKKQPVAFWCNPISGHNTLYWYLQNLGQGPELLIRYENEEAVDDSQLPKDRFSAERLKGVDSTLKIQPAELGDSAVYLCASSRTRAYEQYFGPGTRLTVT.

This clone appeared a single time. The chain combines TRBV6-1 with TRBJ1-2; no reliable D call. CDR1 MNHNS and CDR2 SASEGT come from the germline V gene. The ends were cut back, 0 bases at V and 0 bases at J, with 11 bases in the middle. CDR3 length: 16 amino acids. The CDR3 nucleotides are TGTGCCAGCAGTGAAGCAGGAGCTATACCTAACTATGGCTACACCTTC. Translation: CASSEAGAIPNYGYTF.

The chain uses TRBV6-5 and TRBJ2-7; TRBD1 matches at 8 bases. Looked up from germline, CDR1 is MNHEY and CDR2 is SVGAGI. J lost 1 base, V lost 2 bases, and 7 bases had no gene match. The CDR3 is 16 residues long. The CDR3 sequence: CASSYGQGAGSYEQYF. The CDR3 nucleotides are TGTGCCAGCAGTTACGGCCAGGGGGCTGGGTCCTACGAGCAGTACTTC.